The source of this TCR beta chain is a study of blood T cell repertoires in COVID-19. Study overall: COVID-19 samples from acute and convalescent phases originated in the United States, Italy and Spain. T cells, B-cell-depleted T cells, or PBMCs provided the cDNA or gDNA that served as material.

Original data processing: Estimated nucleated cell counts came from reference gene primer amplification. Some clones are missing from TCRdb's copy, which holds only in-frame ones; the method was immunoSEQ multiplex PCR. That table supplies the V and J calls and clone size; D and trimming were determined from the DNA. Among roughly 73,000 clones listed, around three quarters were seen once. Trimming took 3 bases from V and 3 from J, leaving 21 bases between them. This CDR3 spans 17 amino acids. The germline CDR1 and CDR2 sequences are GTSNPN and SVGIG (reference sequence). This clonotype originated in a human donor in a cohort sampled during active COVID-19. The chain employs TRBV30 and TRBJ2-1; D uncertain. Sequenced sample: peripheral blood. The CDR3 DNA reads as TGTGCCTGGAGACTACCTCCTCCGGGTGCTAACTACAATGAGCAGTTCTTC. This sequence encodes CAWRLPPPGANYNEQFF. Looking up the rest from reference TRBV30 and TRBJ2-1 gives the full variable domain: SQTIHQWPATLVQPVGSPLSLECTVEGTSNPNLYWYRQAAGRGLQLLFYSVGIGQISSEVPQNLSASRPQDRQFILSSKKLLLSDSGFYLCAWRLPPPGANYNEQFFGPGTRLTVL.